Given below is one T cell receptor (beta chain) in context. Its antigen has not been determined. No base quality information exists; no much larger clone differs at one position. TCRbeta CDR3 regions were amplified from genomic DNA using the immunoSEQ Assay, a bias-controlled multiplex PCR. Under the source paper's analysis protocol: Within the assay, amplification of reference gene primers was used to estimate how many nucleated cells each sample contained. To quantify the absolute abundance of each unique TCRbeta CDR3 rearrangement, sequence reads were collapsed and filtered. For each sample, productive Simpson clonality was calculated as the square root of Simpson's diversity index across productive rearrangements. Imported from immuneACCESS, the table was reduced by TCRdb to in-frame sequences with V and J called. These copies leave out some clones; in studies compared against another copy, an unresolved V gene accounts for under half, and the cause of the remainder is not known. The V and J calls and clone size were taken over from that table, and D and trimming were inferred from the DNA. The sample has some 200,000 clones on record, about 93% of them singletons. The top ten constitute approximately 0.5% of the sample.

The data derive from a study of blood T cell repertoires in COVID-19 (dated by TCRdb to between 2020 and 2021). Describing the broader study: The collaborator samples originated in the United States, Italy and Spain and spanned the acute and convalescent phases of COVID-19. The dataset comprised deeply sampled blood TCRbeta repertoires from subjects exposed to, actively infected with, or recovered from COVID-19. Where HLA class I and class II types were available, the types were taken from metadata supplied by the sample provider, not from assay-based typing. The repertoires were released in a freely available public database meant as a resource for research on the immune response to SARS-CoV-2. Sample metadata almost always included a de-identified subject ID, COVID-19 status, age in years and sex. The material from the prospective study consisted of cDNA or gDNA derived from T cells, B-cell-depleted T cells, or PBMCs. The samples were drawn from the first 160 participants of the ongoing ImmuneRACE study and from some 1,300 subjects provided by 6 global collaborators.

Whole blood was collected in K2EDTA tubes by collaborating institutions according to the institutions' own protocols. For TCRbeta analysis, collaborator samples were shipped as frozen whole blood, as isolated PBMCs, or as DNA extracted from either sample type. What the study reported, not specific to this receptor: Clinical and demographic metadata were provided uncurated, with the amount varying by source and participant.

Material: peripheral blood. This TCR was sampled from a man aged 50 to 60 with acute or convalescent COVID-19.

This receptor has the CDR3 CASSSVYSGIYNEQFF. The DNA sequence reads TGTGCCAGCAGCTCCGTTTATAGCGGAATCTACAATGAGCAGTTCTTC. The chain was built from TRBV11-2 and TRBJ2-1; a weak D assignment points to TRBD2 (6 bases agree). The CDR3 sequence holds 16 residues, the cysteine and phenylalanine included. CDR3 DNA is the only sequence kept; it has 48 bases, read in frame from the first base. In the germline V gene, CDR1 corresponds to SGHAT and CDR2 to FQNNGV. The junction shows trimming of 4 bases on V and 3 bases on J, plus 16 bases between the germline ends.